Listed here is a single T cell receptor (beta chain). The clone's antigen remains unknown. No clone much larger than this one lies a single base away; base qualities are absent. The CDR3 runs 14 residues from the cysteine to the phenylalanine. CDR3 DNA only is kept here, 42 bases in frame from base 1. CDR1 and CDR2, per the germline V gene, are SNHLY and FYNNEI. V is cut by 1 base and J by 0 bases, and the space between the germline ends is 7 bases. The data are from a study of T cell responses to AZD1222 COVID-19 vaccine (dated by TCRdb to the early 2020s). The study in broad terms: AZD1222 recipients with second doses at about 4 weeks or about 12 weeks were pooled, because spike-specific TCR depth and breadth did not differ between schedules. Trial participants were enrolled by age into subgroups of 18-55, 56-69 and 70-plus years, and around 150, 29 and 61 TCR-sequenced participants, respectively, were included in these subgroups. A total of 230 to 250 trial participants underwent TCR sequencing, of whom about 200 had received two doses of AZD1222 and about 25 had received two doses of the MenACWY control vaccine. Paper-wide results and their limitations: Spike-specific TCR breadth and depth rose significantly after two AZD1222 doses compared with day 0 and with MenACWY recipients. Participants were mostly white British and included more females than males, and it was suggested by the authors that clonal diversity may have been underestimated. Conclusions about previously exposed vaccinees are limited because only six or seven AZD1222 recipients were SARS-CoV-2 seropositive at baseline. The 56-69-year group was small, and its depth increase did not reach significance, likely because of low power. Reportedly, almost half of the unique spike-specific TCRs recognized epitopes lying outside the regions that are mutated in the B.1.351 and B.1.1.7 variants. Vaccine-associated CD4 TCRs spanned the whole spike protein, with dominant responses in regions 160-218 and 743-854. No day 14 peak-response samples were available, so repertoires were characterized only after the peak T cell response.

The CDR3 regions of human TCRbeta chains were analyzed by immunosequencing. Per the original workflow: Repertoire TCRs were checked for matches against a reference library of SARS-CoV-2-specific TCRs that had been generated using the MIRA antigen-specificity platform. Breadth was defined as the fraction of unique TCRs that were SARS-CoV-2-associated. Depth was defined as the fraction of total T cells that were SARS-CoV-2-associated. Using the MIRA data, each spike-specific TCR was mapped to the spike region that the TCR reacts to and placed in a CD4 or CD8 class. Log10-transformed breadth and depth values were compared by one-way ANOVA with Sidak's multiple comparisons tests. TCRdb took this table from immuneACCESS and kept in-frame rearrangements with V and J called. Such tables lack part of the clones; where checked against another copy, unresolved V genes explain under half of the gap, and the rest is unexplained. D and trimming were read from the DNA, whereas the V and J calls and clone size are those reported in that table. The sample table records approximately 140,000 clones; about nine tenths of these occur just once. Clones ranked in the top ten supply around 3.5% of the sample.

Taken with the paper, the label for time point translates to: baseline before first vaccination. Samples from vaccinated people were obtained from the UK trials COV001 and COV002, which included a single-blind randomized controlled phase 2/3 trial of AZD1222 (ChAdOx1 nCoV-19) in healthy adults. For TCRbeta chain sequencing, PBMC samples from trial participants were taken at day 0 and at day 28 after the second dose. The sample in question was peripheral blood, obtained on day 0 of AZD1222 vaccination. This receptor was obtained from an adult in good health. This chain joins TRBV2 to TRBJ2-7; the D call could be TRBD1 or TRBD2, with each sharing 5 bases. The nucleotide sequence reads as follows: TGTGCCAGCAGTGAAGGGGGGATCTCCTACGAGCAGTACTTC. The translation is CASSEGGISYEQYF. Full variable domain (CDR3 extended with the reference TRBV2 and TRBJ2-7 proteins): EPEVTQTPSHQVTQMGQEVILRCVPISNHLYFYWYRQILGQKVEFLVSFYNNEISEKSEIFDDQFSVERPDGSNFTLKIRSTKLEDSAMYFCASSEGGISYEQYFGPGTRLTVT.